The present T cell receptor (beta chain) was sequenced within a study of blood T cells in healthy people across ages. Study results and limitations: Strong correlation existed between TCR beta diversity and naive T cell percentage.

Combining a sample-barcoded 5' primer with a J-beta primer mix, a second PCR ran for roughly 7 to 11 cycles. Through a template-switch adaptor with 12 random nucleotides, each cDNA molecule received a tag. Each CDR3 protein gets one entry after TCRdb re-called the 5' RACE reads with MiXCR. The sample carries 380,000 or so distinct CDR3 sequences, 45% to 60% recorded once. This clonotype showed up just a few times. Its antigen is still unknown. The V gene's germline CDR1 is LGHDT and CDR2 YNNKEL (reference sequence). The CDR3 extends over 16 amino acids. V lost 0 bases, J lost 2 bases, and 7 bases stayed unmatched.

The source of this sequence is a man aged 60-69 years in good health. The sample comprised blood. This chain connects TRBV3-1 to TRBJ2-7; 7 bases map to TRBD2. CDR3: CASSQDGWGGAYEQYF. DNA for the CDR3: TGTGCCAGCAGCCAAGATGGGTGGGGGGGTGCCTACGAGCAGTACTTC.